Below, 7 T cell receptor beta chains from the same sample are listed, as sequenced in a study of blood T cell repertoires in COVID-19. Produced via immunoSEQ multiplex PCR; TCRdb's table is partial and in-frame only. The profile shows roughly 180,000 clones, over 70% of them singletons. Source material: PBMCs or T cells enriched from blood (not recorded which). The receptors were sampled from a woman aged 40-49 years with acute COVID-19.

The gene calls are TRBV3-1 (or the pseudogene TRBV3-2) and TRBJ2-7; TRBD2 agrees at 12 bases. The CDR3 extends over 16 amino acids. The J segment lost 2 bases and the V segment lost 2 bases, leaving 4 bases of the junction unmatched. CDR1 LGHDT and CDR2 YNNKEL come from the germline V gene (reference sequence). CDR3 nucleotide sequence: TGTGCCAGCAGCCAACAACGACTAGCGGGAGCCTACGAGCAGTACTTC. It encodes CASSQQRLAGAYEQYF.

V usage is TRBV15 and J usage is TRBJ2-1; D not resolved. V was cut by 1 base and J by 10 bases, with 11 bases left in between. The CDR3 is 13 residues long. CDR1 LNHNV and CDR2 YYDKDF come from the germline V gene (reference sequence). The CDR3 is CATSRGSSSEQFF. The CDR3 bases are TGTGCCACCAGCAGAGGTAGTAGTTCGGAGCAGTTCTTC.

The CDR3: CASRIDSNYGYTF. The CDR3 DNA is TGTGCCAGCAGGATCGACAGTAACTATGGCTACACCTTC. This chain joins TRBV6-5 and TRBJ1-2; the D gene is possibly TRBD1 (5 bases). The CDR3 runs 13 residues. V lost 6 bases and J lost 1, with 9 bases in between. Germline V lookup: CDR1 MNHEY, CDR2 SVGAGI.

V is TRBV7-9 and J is TRBJ2-5; maybe TRBD2 (6 bases). The CDR3 length is 15 residues. Between the trimmed V and J ends, which lost 5 bases and 1 base, there was a span of 14 bases. Germline lookup yields CDR1 SEHNR and CDR2 FQNEAQ (reference sequence). The CDR3 is CASSRLEGGQETQYF. CDR3 bases: TGTGCCAGCAGCAGACTAGAGGGAGGCCAAGAGACCCAGTACTTC.

This clone came up once. J is TRBJ2-2 and V is TRBV7-9; TRBD2 matches at 9 bases. Germline-derived CDR1 and CDR2 are SEHNR and FQNEAQ (reference sequence). This CDR3 has 19 amino acids. The junction had 12 bases not matched to a gene; V was cut back by 0 bases and J by 4 bases. As DNA, the CDR3 is TGTGCCAGCAGCTTAGCCGGGACTAGCCCCATAGTACCCACCGGGGAGCTGTTTTTT. It is translated as CASSLAGTSPIVPTGELFF.

V usage is TRBV6-5 and J usage is TRBJ2-5; TRBD2 agrees at 12 bases. The CDR3 totals 15 residues. The junction had 2 bases not matched to a gene; V was cut back by 4 bases and J by 2 bases. Per the germline V gene, CDR1 is MNHEY and CDR2 is SVGAGI. The CDR3 coding sequence is TGTGCCAGCAGTTTACTAGCGGGAGGACAAGAGACCCAGTACTTC. It specifies CASSLLAGGQETQYF.

Note on this clone: The same CDR3 also results from other DNA sequences found in this sample. The V and J genes are TRBV30 and TRBJ2-5, with D possibly TRBD2 on 6 matching bases. With 2 bases removed from V and 1 base from J, the gap between germline ends came to 8 bases. Germline CDR1 GTSNPN, CDR2 SVGIG (reference sequence). This CDR3 is 13 amino acids long. The CDR3, as DNA: TGTGCCTGGAGTTCGGGACTCCAAGAGACCCAGTACTTC. Its protein product is CAWSSGLQETQYF.